This T cell receptor beta chain was documented in a study of regulatory T cells in long-lasting Graves disease (dated by TCRdb to the early 2020s). Regarding the study in general: Patients with newly diagnosed Graves' disease had been on antithyroid drugs for under 3 months. Patients with persistent Graves' disease were compared with patients with newly diagnosed Graves' disease using TCR sequencing and RNA sequencing of peripheral blood. The study took place in China and was registered as a clinical trial. A total of 33 samples underwent TCR sequencing, from about 13 patients with persistent Graves' disease and 20 patients with newly diagnosed Graves' disease. Findings and caveats that apply to the study as a whole: The authors acknowledged the small sample size as a limitation that may reduce accuracy. Peripheral blood alone was examined, since thyroid tissue, which constituted the primary lesion, could not be accessed. Persistent patients shared more public clonotypes among themselves (2,741) than newly diagnosed patients did (over 900). Only the TCR beta chain was sequenced and analyzed. Lower TCR Shannon entropy and fewer highly expanded clones were observed in persistent Graves' disease patients than in newly diagnosed patients, which suggested clonal expansion.

The sample's time point label, in plain terms: newly diagnosed GD, antithyroid drugs for less than 3 months. For both TCR sequencing and RNA sequencing, RNA was extracted from PBMCs in TRIzol. The diagnosis of Graves' disease followed American Thyroid Association guidelines. The patients came from an endocrinology department in Xi'an, China. From each patient, approximately 10 milliliters of peripheral blood was collected into an EDTA anticoagulant tube. Ficoll Paque Plus density gradient separation was used to isolate PBMCs, and no additional T cell sorting was done. An Agilent 2100 Bioanalyzer and agarose gel were used to assess RNA quality, and a NanoDrop 2000 was used to measure RNA concentration. For this clonotype: No antigen is known for it. One base away there is no much larger clone; base qualities are not given.

Library preparation employed multiplex PCR. Sequenced using an Illumina HiSeq 4000. CDR3 regions were amplified by Arm-PCR with iRepertoire HTBI primers to construct TCR beta libraries. PCR products were gel purified before sequencing. Regarding the original processing steps: Across samples, around 62 TRBV and 12 to 15 TRBJ segments were identified and used for gene usage analysis of CDR3 amino acid clonotypes. Filtered high-quality paired reads were merged into contigs using COPE and FqMerger. BLAST was used to align contigs to the IMGT TRBV, TRBD and TRBJ reference genes, and CDR3 was defined following IMGT. Clonotypes above 0.1% frequency were classified as highly expanded clones. Shannon entropy was used to measure repertoire diversity, and the Gini coefficient was used to measure V-J evenness. Clonotypes shared by more than one individual were considered public. TCRdb cleaned the public reads at Q25 with fastp, built clones with MiXCR and kept in-frame beta chains. Records with the same CDR3 protein are collapsed into one entry carrying the most frequent genes and DNA. The V and J calls, along with clone size, are taken from TCRdb and not from the paper's own processing. In this sample the table shows 300,000 to 400,000 distinct CDR3 sequences, 15% to 19% of which occur a single time. The ten most abundant clones make up 22% of the sample.

Sequenced material: peripheral blood mononuclear cells (PBMCs), taken at new diagnosis, from a patient treated with antithyroid drugs. The sequence was collected from a female donor with Graves disease.

The CDR3 region: CSAEGGTGGTEAFF. In nucleotides, the sequence is TGCAGTGCTGAGGGAGGTACAGGGGGCACTGAAGCTTTCTTT. The chain was built from TRBV20-1 and TRBJ1-1; 8 junctional bases match TRBD1. Measured from the cysteine to the phenylalanine, the CDR3 is 14 residues long. The retained sequence is limited to the CDR3, 42 bases, with the frame set at the first base. Per the germline V gene (reference sequence), DFQATT is the CDR1 and SNEGSKA is the CDR2. The germline V and J ends show losses of 5 bases and 4 bases respectively, and no gene match explains 9 bases of the junction.